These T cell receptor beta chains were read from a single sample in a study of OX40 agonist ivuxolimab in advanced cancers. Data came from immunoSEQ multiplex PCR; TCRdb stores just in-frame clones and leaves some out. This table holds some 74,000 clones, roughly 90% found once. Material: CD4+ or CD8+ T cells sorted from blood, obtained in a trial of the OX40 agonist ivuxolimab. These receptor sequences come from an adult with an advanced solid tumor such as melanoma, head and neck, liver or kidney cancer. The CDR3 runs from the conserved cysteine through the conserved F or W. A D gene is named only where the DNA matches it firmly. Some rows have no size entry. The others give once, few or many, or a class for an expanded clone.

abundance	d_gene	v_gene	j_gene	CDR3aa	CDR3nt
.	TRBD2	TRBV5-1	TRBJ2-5	CASSLHSISGTSGVTQYF	TGCGCCAGCAGCTTGCACTCTATATCCGGGACTAGCGGAGTGACCCAGTACTTC
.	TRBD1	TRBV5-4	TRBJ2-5	CASSLGQGISQYF	TGTGCCAGCAGCTTGGGACAGGGGATTTCCCAGTACTTC
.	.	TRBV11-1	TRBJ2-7	CASSLDRYEQYF	TGTGCCAGCAGCTTAGATCGGTACGAGCAGTACTTC
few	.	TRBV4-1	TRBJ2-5	CASSQWRGETQYF	TGCGCCAGCAGCCAATGGCGTGGGGAGACCCAGTACTTC
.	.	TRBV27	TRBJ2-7	CASSRRTEYEGYEQYF	TGTGCCAGCAGCCGCAGGACAGAGTACGAGGGATACGAGCAGTACTTC
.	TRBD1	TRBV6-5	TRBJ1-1	CASSYAGGAAFF	TGTGCCAGCAGTTACGCAGGGGGTGCAGCTTTCTTT
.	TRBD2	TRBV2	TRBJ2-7	CASRETSGNYEQYF	TGTGCCAGCAGGGAGACTAGCGGGAACTACGAGCAGTACTTC
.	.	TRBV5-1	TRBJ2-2	CASSLSPGDTGELFF	TGCGCCAGCAGCTTGAGTCCGGGGGACACCGGGGAGCTGTTTTTT
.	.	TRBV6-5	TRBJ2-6	CASSYRQPGANVLTF	TGTGCCAGCAGTTACCGACAGCCAGGGGCCAACGTCCTGACTTTC
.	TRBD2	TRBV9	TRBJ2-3	CASSGLGLAASTDTQYF	TGTGCCAGCAGCGGGCTGGGACTAGCGGCCAGCACAGATACGCAGTATTTT
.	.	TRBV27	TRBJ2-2	CASSSTTGELFF	TGTGCCAGCAGTTCAACAACCGGGGAGCTGTTTTTT
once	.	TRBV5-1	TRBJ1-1	CASSPRVGMNTEAFF	TGCGCCAGCAGCCCACGGGTAGGGATGAACACTGAAGCTTTCTTT
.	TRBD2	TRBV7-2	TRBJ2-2	CASSLARLAPGELFF	TGTGCCAGCAGCTTAGCAAGACTAGCGCCCGGGGAGCTGTTTTTT
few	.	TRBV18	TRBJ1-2	CASSPDTQGYGYTF	TGTGCCAGCTCACCGGACACTCAGGGCTATGGCTACACCTTC
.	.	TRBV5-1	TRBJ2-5	CASSPGRTIPQETQYF	TGCGCCAGCAGCCCGGGACGGACCATCCCCCAAGAGACCCAGTACTTC
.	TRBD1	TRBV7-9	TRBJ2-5	CASSRGQGKETQYF	TGTGCCAGCAGCAGGGGACAGGGGAAAGAGACCCAGTACTTC
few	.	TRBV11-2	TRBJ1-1	CASRPRRGNTEAFF	TGTGCCAGCAGGCCGAGGCGGGGTAACACTGAAGCTTTCTTT
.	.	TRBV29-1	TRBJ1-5	CSVGQRDQPQHF	TGCAGCGTTGGACAGCGTGATCAGCCCCAGCATTTT
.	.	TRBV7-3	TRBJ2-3	CASSLNIEGDTQYF	TGTGCCAGCAGCTTAAACATTGAGGGGGATACGCAGTATTTT
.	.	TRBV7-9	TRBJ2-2	CASSLEGVRTGELFF	TGTGCCAGCAGCTTAGAGGGAGTAAGAACCGGGGAGCTGTTTTTT
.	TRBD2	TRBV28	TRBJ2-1	CASSKPGGRKGEQFF	TGTGCCAGCAGTAAACCGGGAGGGAGAAAAGGTGAGCAGTTCTTC
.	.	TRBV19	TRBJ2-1	CASRRGGLGNEQFF	TGTGCCAGTCGAAGGGGGGGGCTCGGCAATGAGCAGTTCTTC
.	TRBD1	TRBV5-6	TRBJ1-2	CASSPRGRYGYTF	TGTGCCAGCAGCCCCAGGGGGAGGTATGGCTACACCTTC
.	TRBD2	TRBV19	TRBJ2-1	CASTRTSGLFGGSYNEQFF	TGTGCCAGTACCCGGACTAGCGGTCTCTTCGGGGGCTCCTACAATGAGCAGTTCTTC
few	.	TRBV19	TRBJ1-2	CASSYRALYGYTF	TGTGCCAGTAGCTACAGGGCCCTCTATGGCTACACCTTC
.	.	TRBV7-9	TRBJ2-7	CASSFEGAGEQYF	TGTGCCAGCAGCTTTGAGGGGGCGGGAGAGCAGTACTTC
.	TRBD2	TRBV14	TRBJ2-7	CASSQAGGAGTTYEQYF	TGTGCCAGCAGCCAAGCGGGCGGAGCGGGGACCACCTACGAGCAGTACTTC
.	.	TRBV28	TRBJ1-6	CASSFKYRANSPLHF	TGTGCCAGCAGTTTTAAGTACAGGGCCAATTCACCCCTCCACTTT
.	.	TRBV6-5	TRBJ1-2	CASSTNRVQTF	TGTGCCAGCAGTACAAACCGGGTCCAAACCTTC
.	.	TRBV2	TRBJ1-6	CASRALLTGSWKNSPLHF	TGTGCCAGCCGAGCCCTCCTTACAGGGTCTTGGAAGAATTCACCCCTCCACTTT